Each of the 5 T cell receptor beta chains below was sequenced from the same sample in a study of vaccination effects on CD4 cells after COVID-19. The antigens these receptors bind are not known. Clones were sequenced by immunoSEQ multiplex PCR, and TCRdb holds only the in-frame ones, with some missing. The sample consists of more than 30,000 clones, less than 70% of them appearing once. The ViraFEST assay expanded antigen-specific CD4+ T cells with viral peptide pools before sequencing. The authors isolated CD4+ T cells after around 11 days of culture. Nucleocapsid antibodies were negative in the vaccine recipients, who had never had SARS-CoV-2 infection. Sequences were derived from CD4+ T cells from PBMCs cultured with HCoV-OC43 spike peptides, sampled before COVID-19 vaccination. Subset in this sample: HCoV-OC43 spike overlapping peptide pool stimulation. Receptors originate from a human donor who received a COVID-19 vaccine.

The chain links TRBV4-2 to TRBJ2-2; D remains unclear. This CDR3 has 15 residues. The germline V gene encodes CDR1 LGHNA and CDR2 YNFKEQ. V was pared by 0 bases and J by 6 bases, with 11 bases between. The CDR3 spells CASSQDLNQAGELFF. The CDR3 DNA is TGTGCCAGCAGCCAAGATTTAAATCAAGCCGGGGAGCTGTTTTTT.

The table lists this clone with a few counts. CDR3 in DNA: TGTGCCAGCAGCCAGTTTGGGACAGCCTTCTCCTACAATGAGCAGTTCTTC. Translated: CASSQFGTAFSYNEQFF. V usage is TRBV7-6 and J usage is TRBJ2-1; 7 positions agree with TRBD1. Germline CDR1 and CDR2: SGHVS and FNYEAQ. The ends lost 5 bases at V and 0 bases at J; junction bases unmatched: 10. This CDR3 spans 17 amino acids. The full variable domain, rest sourced from reference TRBV7-6 and TRBJ2-1, is GAGVSQSPRYKVTKRGQDVALRCDPISGHVSLYWYRQALGQGPEFLTYFNYEAQQDKSGLPNDRFSAERPEGSISTLTIQRTEQRDSAMYRCASSQFGTAFSYNEQFFGPGTRLTVL.

There are a few counts of this clone. The chain couples TRBV4-1 to TRBJ1-1; no clear D gene. Trimming took 4 bases from V and 1 from J, leaving 13 bases between them. The germline CDR1 and CDR2 sequences are MGHRA and YSYEKL. There are 15 residues in the CDR3. The CDR3 coding sequence is TGCGCCAGCAGCCTGTTGGCAGGTGGGAACACTGAAGCTTTCTTT. Translating gives CASSLLAGGNTEAFF.

This clone occurred a few times. The chain recombines TRBV3-1 (or the pseudogene TRBV3-2) with TRBJ1-3; 7 nucleotides line up with TRBD1. Germline V lookup: CDR1 LGHDT, CDR2 YNNKEL (reference sequence). Germline trimming cut 2 bases from V and 4 bases from J; bases unmatched to any gene: 11. This CDR3 is built from 17 residues. In DNA, the CDR3 is TGTGCCAGCAGCCAAAGTGGGACAGCCTTAAGAGGAAACACCATATATTTT. This translates into CASSQSGTALRGNTIYF.

The chain is built from TRBV6-4 and TRBJ2-1, with TRBD1 matching 7 bases. The CDR3 consists of 13 residues. Trimming cost V 8 bases and J 6 bases; bases outside gene matches: 7. In germline, CDR1 is MRHNA, CDR2 SNTAGT. The CDR3 bases are TGTGCCAGCTCGCCCGGACAGGTCAATGAGCAGTTCTTC. Its translation is CASSPGQVNEQFF.